These 7 T cell receptor beta chains originate from one sample sequenced in a study of OX40 agonist ivuxolimab in advanced cancers. Assay used: immunoSEQ multiplex PCR; TCRdb lists only in-frame clones, some missing. Of about 81,000 clones listed, roughly 91% are singletons. The sequences come from CD4+ or CD8+ T cells sorted from blood, collected in a trial of the OX40 agonist ivuxolimab. Receptors originate from an adult with an advanced solid tumor such as melanoma, head and neck, liver or kidney cancer.

The V call is TRBV6-1, the J call TRBJ2-2, with D perhaps matching TRBD2 (7 bases). Germline V gene data show CDR1 as MNHNS and CDR2 as SASEGT. Trimming removed 8 bases from V and 4 bases from J, with 11 bases in between. CDR3 size: 13 residues. DNA of the CDR3: TGTGCCAGCCCTAGGGGGGGCACCGGGGAGCTGTTTTTT. This encodes CASPRGGTGELFF.

J is TRBJ2-7 and V is TRBV4-3; 9 bases fit TRBD1. CDR1 is LGHNA, CDR2 YSLEER, per germline. CDR3 length: 14 residues. V dropped 0 bases and J dropped 3; count of bases not matched to a gene: 0. CDR3 sequence reads: CASSQEDRGYEQYF. The CDR3 bases are TGCGCCAGCAGCCAAGAGGACAGGGGCTACGAGCAGTACTTC.

The chain uses TRBV7-8 and TRBJ2-1; TRBD2 might be the D (6 bases). The CDR3 contains 12 residues. V shed 5 bases and J shed 10 bases, with 12 bases lying between them. The germline CDR1 and CDR2 sequences are SGHVS and FQNEAQ. The CDR3 DNA is TGTGCCAGCAGCATTTCTAGCGTCGAGCAGTTCTTC. Residues: CASSISSVEQFF.

In its sample, this clone was seen a few times. The chain recombines TRBV6-5 with TRBJ2-7; 9 bases are a match to TRBD2. CDR3 length: 15 residues. Per the germline V gene, CDR1 is MNHEY and CDR2 is SVGAGI. After removal of 3 bases from V and 3 bases from J, the junction contained 6 bases not matched to a gene. The CDR3: CASSYSSGGIYEQYF. CDR3 bases: TGTGCCAGCAGTTATTCCAGCGGGGGGATCTACGAGCAGTACTTC.

V is TRBV5-1 and J is TRBJ2-7; TRBD2 aligns across 8 bases. In germline, CDR1 is SGHRS, CDR2 YFSETQ. Trimming at V came to 2 bases and at J to 2 bases, leaving 6 bases not matched to a gene. The CDR3 is 15 residues long. The CDR3: CASSFGTRETYEQYF. Written as DNA, the CDR3 is TGCGCCAGCAGCTTTGGGACTAGAGAAACCTACGAGCAGTACTTC.

In its sample, this clone was seen once. The same CDR3 can be traced to other DNA sequences in this sample. CDR3 amino acids: CASSPGTSGYNEQFF. CDR3 DNA sequence: TGTGCCAGCAGTCCCGGGACTAGCGGGTACAATGAGCAGTTCTTC. This rearrangement joins TRBV27 to TRBJ2-1, with TRBD2 matching 12 bases. CDR1 is MNHEY and CDR2 is SMNVEV in the germline V gene (reference sequence). The V segment lost 5 bases and the J segment 4 bases; nucleotides outside the gene matches: 3. The CDR3 consists of 15 residues.

This chain links TRBV4-3 with TRBJ2-1; 7 nucleotides match TRBD2. This CDR3 spans 15 amino acids. The V gene's germline CDR1 is LGHNA and CDR2 YSLEER. V gave up 0 bases and J gave up 4 bases; unmatched junction bases: 3. Here the CDR3 DNA reads TGCGCCAGCAGCCAAGAGCCGGGAGGATACAATGAGCAGTTCTTC. This sequence encodes CASSQEPGGYNEQFF.